The 5 T cell receptor beta chains reported below all come from one sample, sequenced in a study of cytomegalovirus exposure and HLA in healthy donors. 60 Vbeta and 13 Jbeta primers were used in PCR. Libraries were prepared by immunoSEQ multiplex PCR; TCRdb keeps only in-frame clonotypes and omits some of them. Of 120,000 or so clones in the sample, about 73% were seen once. Specimen: PBMCs. Receptors originate from a woman in her thirties in good health and CMV-seronegative.

The chain joins TRBV25-1 to TRBJ1-4; 8 bases align to TRBD1. The J segment lost 8 bases and the V segment lost 6 bases, leaving 5 bases of the junction unmatched. The CDR3 loop spans 13 amino acids. Germline-derived CDR1 and CDR2 are MGHDK and SYGVNS. The DNA for the CDR3 is TGTGCCAGCAGCGACAGGGGATGGGAAAAACTGTTTTTT. Amino acids: CASSDRGWEKLFF.

The V and J genes are TRBV6-1 and TRBJ1-5; D may be TRBD1 (6 bases). Germline assignment: CDR1 MNHNS and CDR2 SASEGT. The V and J ends lost 3 bases and 7 bases respectively, with 10 bases between them. The CDR3 sequence is 13 residues long. CDR3 nucleotide sequence: TGTGCCAGCAGTGACAGGGGCGGGCAGCCCCAGCATTTT. This codes for CASSDRGGQPQHF.

This clone has more than one count but fewer than ten. This chain connects TRBV7-3 to TRBJ2-5; TRBD2 matches 7 bases. Germline V gene sequence: CDR1 SGHTA, CDR2 FQGTGA. The CDR3 length is 13 residues. Unmatched junction bases numbered 8, after V lost 8 bases and J lost 5 bases. CDR3 nucleotides: TGTGCCAGCGCTCTGGGGGGAGGGGAGACCCAGTACTTC. Its protein is CASALGGGETQYF.

V is TRBV30 and J is TRBJ2-7, with TRBD2 as a possible D gene (6 bases). Germline-derived CDR1 and CDR2 are GTSNPN and SVGIG (reference sequence). The CDR3 contains 16 residues. V was shortened by 0 bases and J by 2 bases, with 17 bases between the two germline ends. The CDR3 here is CAWSVSGGGVPYEQYF. As DNA, the CDR3 is TGTGCCTGGAGTGTTTCAGGTGGAGGGGTTCCCTACGAGCAGTACTTC. Full variable domain (outside the CDR3, taken from reference TRBV30 and TRBJ2-7): SQTIHQWPATLVQPVGSPLSLECTVEGTSNPNLYWYRQAAGRGLQLLFYSVGIGQISSEVPQNLSASRPQDRQFILSSKKLLLSDSGFYLCAWSVSGGGVPYEQYFGPGTRLTVT.

V and J are TRBV23-1 and TRBJ1-1, with D unresolved. TRBV23-1 is filed as an ORF, its function uncertain. The CDR3 runs 15 residues. With 3 bases removed from V and 2 bases from J, the gap between germline ends came to 13 bases. In DNA, the CDR3 is TGCGCCAGCAGTCAGCCGGGAGCGGAAAACACTGAAGCTTTCTTT. Its protein product is CASSQPGAENTEAFF.